What follows describes a single T cell receptor beta chain. This sample is drawn from a study of blood T cell repertoires in COVID-19. Trimming stripped 5 bases from V and 4 bases from J, with 8 bases between. CDR1 and CDR2 (germline): SGHVS, FQNEAQ. The CDR3 extends over 12 amino acids. Some clones are missing from TCRdb's copy, which holds only in-frame ones; the method was immunoSEQ multiplex PCR. Of approximately 50,000 clones listed, approximately 85% are singletons. Sequencing was carried out using peripheral blood. J is TRBJ1-2 and V is TRBV7-8; TRBD1 is a possible D gene (5 bases). The receptor comes from a man aged 55 to 70 with acute or convalescent COVID-19. The CDR3 nucleotides are TGTGCCAGCAGCAGAGACAGCTATGGCTACACCTTC. It specifies CASSRDSYGYTF. Full variable domain (missing parts from reference TRBV7-8 and TRBJ1-2): GAGVSQSPRYKVAKRGQDVALRCDPISGHVSLFWYQQALGQGPEFLTYFQNEAQLDKSGLPSDRFFAERPEGSVSTLKIQRTQQEDSAVYLCASSRDSYGYTFGSGTRLTVV.